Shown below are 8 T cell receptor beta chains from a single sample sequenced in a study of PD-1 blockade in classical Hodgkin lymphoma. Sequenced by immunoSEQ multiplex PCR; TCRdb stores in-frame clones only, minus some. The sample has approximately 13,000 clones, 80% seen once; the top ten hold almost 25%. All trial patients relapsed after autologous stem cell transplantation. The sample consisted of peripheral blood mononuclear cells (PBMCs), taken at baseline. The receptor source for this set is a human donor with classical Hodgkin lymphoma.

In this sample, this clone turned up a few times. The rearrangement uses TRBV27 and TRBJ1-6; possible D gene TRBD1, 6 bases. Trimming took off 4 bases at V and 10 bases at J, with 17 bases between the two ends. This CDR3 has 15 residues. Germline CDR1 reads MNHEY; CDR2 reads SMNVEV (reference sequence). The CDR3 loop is CASSSSTGIGSPLHF. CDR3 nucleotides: TGTGCCAGCAGTTCGAGTACAGGGATAGGCTCACCCCTCCACTTT.

In DNA, the CDR3 is TGTGCCTGGTCGGCGGACTTGAACACCGGGGAGCTGTTTTTT. It yields the protein CAWSADLNTGELFF. The gene calls are TRBV30 and TRBJ2-2, with D possibly matching TRBD2 (5 bases). CDR1 is GTSNPN and CDR2 is SVGIG in the germline V gene (reference sequence). The CDR3 covers 14 residues. Trimming took 5 bases from V and 1 from J, leaving 11 bases between them.

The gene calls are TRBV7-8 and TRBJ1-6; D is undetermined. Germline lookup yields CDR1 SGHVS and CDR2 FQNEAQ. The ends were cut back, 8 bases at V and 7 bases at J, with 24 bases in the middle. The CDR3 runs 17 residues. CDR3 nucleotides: TGTGCCAGCGCAATCTCGTCGGGGAGAAGATTAAATTCACCCCTCCACTTT. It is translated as CASAISSGRRLNSPLHF.

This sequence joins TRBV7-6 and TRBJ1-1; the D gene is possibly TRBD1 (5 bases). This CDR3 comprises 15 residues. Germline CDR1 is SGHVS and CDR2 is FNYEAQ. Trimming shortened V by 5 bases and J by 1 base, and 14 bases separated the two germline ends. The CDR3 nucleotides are TGTGCCAGCAGCGCCCGGGACGCCTCGAACACTGAAGCTTTCTTT. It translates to CASSARDASNTEAFF.

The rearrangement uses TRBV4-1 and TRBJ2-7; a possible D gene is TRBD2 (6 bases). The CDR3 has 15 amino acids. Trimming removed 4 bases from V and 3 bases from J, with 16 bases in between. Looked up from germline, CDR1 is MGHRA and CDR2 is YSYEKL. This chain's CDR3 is CASSPTRTTIYEQYF. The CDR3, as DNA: TGCGCCAGCAGCCCCACTAGGACTACCATCTACGAGCAGTACTTC.

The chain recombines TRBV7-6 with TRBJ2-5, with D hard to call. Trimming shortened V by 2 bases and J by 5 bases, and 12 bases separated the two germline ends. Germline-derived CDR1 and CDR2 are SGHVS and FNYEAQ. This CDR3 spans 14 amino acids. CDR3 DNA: TGTGCCAGCAGCTTAAGGCTCGGTTTGGAGACCCAGTACTTC. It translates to CASSLRLGLETQYF.

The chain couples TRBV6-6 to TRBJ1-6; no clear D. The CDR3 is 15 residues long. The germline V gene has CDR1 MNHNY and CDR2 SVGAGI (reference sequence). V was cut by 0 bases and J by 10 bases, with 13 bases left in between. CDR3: CASSYSREGRSPLHF. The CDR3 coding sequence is TGTGCCAGCAGTTACTCGAGGGAAGGGAGATCACCCCTCCACTTT.

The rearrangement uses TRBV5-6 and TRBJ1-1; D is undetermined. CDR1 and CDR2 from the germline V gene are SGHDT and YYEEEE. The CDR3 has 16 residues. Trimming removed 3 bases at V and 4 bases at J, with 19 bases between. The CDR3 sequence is CASSYGPIARSTEAFF. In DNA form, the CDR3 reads TGTGCCAGCAGCTATGGTCCCATTGCAAGGAGCACTGAAGCTTTCTTT.